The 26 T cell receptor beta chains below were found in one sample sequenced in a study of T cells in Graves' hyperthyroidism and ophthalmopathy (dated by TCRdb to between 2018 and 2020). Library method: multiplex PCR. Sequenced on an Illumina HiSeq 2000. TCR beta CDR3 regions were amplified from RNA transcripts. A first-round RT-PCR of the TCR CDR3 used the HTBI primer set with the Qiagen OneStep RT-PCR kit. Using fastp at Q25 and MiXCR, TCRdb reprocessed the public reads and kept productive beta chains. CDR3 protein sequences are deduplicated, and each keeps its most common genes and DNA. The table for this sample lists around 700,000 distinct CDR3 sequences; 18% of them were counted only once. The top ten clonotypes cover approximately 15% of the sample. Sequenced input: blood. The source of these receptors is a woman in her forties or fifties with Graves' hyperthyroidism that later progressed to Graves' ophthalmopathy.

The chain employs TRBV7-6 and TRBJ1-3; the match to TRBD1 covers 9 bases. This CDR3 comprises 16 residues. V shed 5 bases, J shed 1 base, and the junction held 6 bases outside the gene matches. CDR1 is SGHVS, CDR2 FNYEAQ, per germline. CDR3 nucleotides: TGTGCCAGCAGCATTTCCGGGACAGGGTCTGGAAACACCATATATTTT. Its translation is CASSISGTGSGNTIYF.

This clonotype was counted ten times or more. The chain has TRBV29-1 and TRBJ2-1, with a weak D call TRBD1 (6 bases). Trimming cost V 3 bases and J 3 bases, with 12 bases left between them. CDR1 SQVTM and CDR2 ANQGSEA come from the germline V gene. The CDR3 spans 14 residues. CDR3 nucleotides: TGCAGCGTTGACCCCGAAGGGGGCTACAATGAGCAGTTCTTC. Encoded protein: CSVDPEGGYNEQFF.

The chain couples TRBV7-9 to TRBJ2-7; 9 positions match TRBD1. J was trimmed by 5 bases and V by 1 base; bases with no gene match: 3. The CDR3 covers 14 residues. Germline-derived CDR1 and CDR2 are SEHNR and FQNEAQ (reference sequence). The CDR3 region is CASSLVGTGNEQYF. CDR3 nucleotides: TGTGCCAGCAGCTTAGTAGGGACAGGGAACGAGCAGTACTTC.

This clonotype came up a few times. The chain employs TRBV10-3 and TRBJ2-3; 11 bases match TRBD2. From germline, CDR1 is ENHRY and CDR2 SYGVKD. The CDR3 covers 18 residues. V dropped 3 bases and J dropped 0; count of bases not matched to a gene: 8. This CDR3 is CAISDVVAGGLSTDTQYF. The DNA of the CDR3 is TGTGCCATCAGTGATGTGGTAGCGGGGGGGCTCAGCACAGATACGCAGTATTTT.

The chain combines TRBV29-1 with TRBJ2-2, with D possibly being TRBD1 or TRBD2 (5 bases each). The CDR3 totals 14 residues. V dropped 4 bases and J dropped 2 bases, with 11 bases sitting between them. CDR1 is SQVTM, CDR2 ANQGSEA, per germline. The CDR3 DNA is TGCAGCGTTGTGATTGGGGACAACACCGGGGAGCTGTTTTTT. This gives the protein CSVVIGDNTGELFF.

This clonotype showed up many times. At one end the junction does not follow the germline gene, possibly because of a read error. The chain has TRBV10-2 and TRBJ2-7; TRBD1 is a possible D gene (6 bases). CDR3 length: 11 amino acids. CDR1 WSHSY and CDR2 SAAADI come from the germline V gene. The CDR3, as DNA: TGTGCCAGCAGGGGCCCCTACGAGCAGTACTTC. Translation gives CASRGPYEQYF.

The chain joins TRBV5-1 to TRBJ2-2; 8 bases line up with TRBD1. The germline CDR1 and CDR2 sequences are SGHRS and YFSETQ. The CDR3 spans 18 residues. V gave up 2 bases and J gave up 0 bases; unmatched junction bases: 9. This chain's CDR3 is CASSFGRGLSANTGELFF. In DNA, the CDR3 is TGCGCCAGCAGCTTTGGCAGGGGGCTCTCTGCGAACACCGGGGAGCTGTTTTTT. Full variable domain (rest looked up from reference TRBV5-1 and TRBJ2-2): KAGVTQTPRYLIKTRGQQVTLSCSPISGHRSVSWYQQTPGQGLQFLFEYFSETQRNKGNFPGRFSGRQFSNSRSEMNVSTLELGDSALYLCASSFGRGLSANTGELFFGEGSRLTVL.

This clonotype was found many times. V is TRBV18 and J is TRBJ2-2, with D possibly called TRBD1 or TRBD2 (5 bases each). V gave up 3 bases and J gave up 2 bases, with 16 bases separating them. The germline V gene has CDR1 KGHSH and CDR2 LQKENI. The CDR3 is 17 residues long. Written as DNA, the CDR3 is TGTGCCAGCTCACCTACTCCGGGACCGATAAACACCGGGGAGCTGTTTTTT. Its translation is CASSPTPGPINTGELFF.

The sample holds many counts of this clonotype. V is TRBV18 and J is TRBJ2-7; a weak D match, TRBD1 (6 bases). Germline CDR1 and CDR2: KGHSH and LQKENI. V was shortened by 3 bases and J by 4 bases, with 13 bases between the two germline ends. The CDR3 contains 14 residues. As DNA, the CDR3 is TGTGCCAGCTCACCTAGGGGGATCGGGTACGAGCAGTACTTC. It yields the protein CASSPRGIGYEQYF.

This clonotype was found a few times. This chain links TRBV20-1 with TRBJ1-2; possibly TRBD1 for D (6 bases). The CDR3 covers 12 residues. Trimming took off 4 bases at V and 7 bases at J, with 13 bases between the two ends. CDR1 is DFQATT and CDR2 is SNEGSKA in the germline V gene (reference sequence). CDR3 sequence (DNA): TGCAGTGCTATGTTGGGGGCGAGTGGCTACACCTTC. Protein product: CSAMLGASGYTF.

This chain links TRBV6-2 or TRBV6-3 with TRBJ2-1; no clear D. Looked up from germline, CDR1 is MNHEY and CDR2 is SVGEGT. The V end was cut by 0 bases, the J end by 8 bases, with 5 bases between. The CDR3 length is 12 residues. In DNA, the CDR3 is TGTGCCAGCAGTTACTCTTCCTATGAGCAGTTCTTC. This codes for CASSYSSYEQFF.

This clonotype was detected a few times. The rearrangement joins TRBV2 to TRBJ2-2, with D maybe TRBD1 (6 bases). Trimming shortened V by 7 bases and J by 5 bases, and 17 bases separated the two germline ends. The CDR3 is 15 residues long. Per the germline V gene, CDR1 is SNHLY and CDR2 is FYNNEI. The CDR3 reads CASIGSQGGTGELFF. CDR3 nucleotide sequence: TGTGCCAGCATAGGATCACAGGGTGGTACCGGGGAGCTGTTTTTT.

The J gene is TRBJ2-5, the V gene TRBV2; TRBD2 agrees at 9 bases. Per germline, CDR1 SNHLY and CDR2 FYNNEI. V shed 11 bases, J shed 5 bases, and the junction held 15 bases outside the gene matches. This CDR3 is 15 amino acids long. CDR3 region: CAAKREAGGYETQYF. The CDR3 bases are TGTGCCGCGAAACGGGAGGCGGGGGGGTATGAGACCCAGTACTTC.

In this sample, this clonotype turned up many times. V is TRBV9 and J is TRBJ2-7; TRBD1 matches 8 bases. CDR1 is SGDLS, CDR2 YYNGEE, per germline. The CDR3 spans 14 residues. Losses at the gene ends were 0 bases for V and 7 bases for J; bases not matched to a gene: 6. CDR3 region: CASSVGTGFREQYF. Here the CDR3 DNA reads TGTGCCAGCAGCGTAGGGACAGGGTTTCGGGAGCAGTACTTC.

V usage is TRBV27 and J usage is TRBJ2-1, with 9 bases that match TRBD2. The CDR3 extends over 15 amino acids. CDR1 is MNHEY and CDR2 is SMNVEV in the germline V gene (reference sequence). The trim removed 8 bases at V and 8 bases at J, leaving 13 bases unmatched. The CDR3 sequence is CASCRGGRAGDEQFF. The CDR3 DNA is TGTGCCAGCTGTCGGGGCGGGAGGGCCGGGGATGAGCAGTTCTTC.

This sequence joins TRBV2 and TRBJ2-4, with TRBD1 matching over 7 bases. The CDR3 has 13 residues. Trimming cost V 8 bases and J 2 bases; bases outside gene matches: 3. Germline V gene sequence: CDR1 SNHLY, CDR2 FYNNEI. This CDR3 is CASLQGTKNIQYF. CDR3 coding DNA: TGTGCCAGCCTACAGGGGACCAAAAACATTCAGTACTTC. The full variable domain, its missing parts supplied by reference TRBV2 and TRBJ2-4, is EPEVTQTPSHQVTQMGQEVILRCVPISNHLYFYWYRQILGQKVEFLVSFYNNEISEKSEIFDDQFSVERPDGSNFTLKIRSTKLEDSAMYFCASLQGTKNIQYFGAGTRLSVL.

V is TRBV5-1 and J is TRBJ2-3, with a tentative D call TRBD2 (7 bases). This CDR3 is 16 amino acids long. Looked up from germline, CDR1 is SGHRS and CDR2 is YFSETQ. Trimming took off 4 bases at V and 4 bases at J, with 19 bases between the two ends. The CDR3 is CASSTGGVAPPDTQYF. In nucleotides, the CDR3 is TGCGCCAGCAGCACGGGGGGCGTAGCGCCCCCAGATACGCAGTATTTT.

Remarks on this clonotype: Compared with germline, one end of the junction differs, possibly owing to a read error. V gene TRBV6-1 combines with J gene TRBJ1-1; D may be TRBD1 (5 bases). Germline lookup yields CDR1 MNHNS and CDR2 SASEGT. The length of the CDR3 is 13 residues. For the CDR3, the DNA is TGTGCTAGCACGGGGGTCGGGAACACTGAAGCTTTCTTT. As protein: CASTGVGNTEAFF.

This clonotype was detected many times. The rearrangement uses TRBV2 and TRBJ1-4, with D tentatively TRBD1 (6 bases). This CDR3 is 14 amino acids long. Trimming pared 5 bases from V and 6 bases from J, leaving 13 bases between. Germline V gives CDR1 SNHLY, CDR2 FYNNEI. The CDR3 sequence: CASSPGDFDEKLFF. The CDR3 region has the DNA TGTGCCAGCAGTCCAGGGGACTTTGATGAAAAACTGTTTTTT.

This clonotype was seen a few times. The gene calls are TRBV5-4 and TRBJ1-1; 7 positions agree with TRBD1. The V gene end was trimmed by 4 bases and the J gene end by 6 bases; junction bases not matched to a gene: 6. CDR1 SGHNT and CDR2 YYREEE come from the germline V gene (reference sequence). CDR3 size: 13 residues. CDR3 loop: CASSRTGIAEAFF. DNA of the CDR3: TGTGCCAGCAGCAGGACAGGTATCGCTGAAGCTTTCTTT. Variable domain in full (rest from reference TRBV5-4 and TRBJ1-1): ETGVTQSPTHLIKTRGQQVTLRCSSQSGHNTVSWYQQALGQGPQFIFQYYREEENGRGNFPPRFSGLQFPNYSSELNVNALELDDSALYLCASSRTGIAEAFFGQGTRLTVV.

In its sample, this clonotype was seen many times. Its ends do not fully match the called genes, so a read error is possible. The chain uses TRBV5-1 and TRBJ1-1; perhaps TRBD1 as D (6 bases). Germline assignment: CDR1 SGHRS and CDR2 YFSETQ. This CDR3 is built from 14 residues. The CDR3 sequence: CASSLEGGNTEAFF. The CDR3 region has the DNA TGTGCCAGCAGCTTAGAGGGGGGGAACACTGAAGCTTTCTTT.

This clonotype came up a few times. The CDR3 region is CASLGRDSENYGYTF. The CDR3 bases are TGTGCCAGTCTGGGTCGGGACAGCGAGAACTATGGCTACACCTTC. This chain uses TRBV19 with TRBJ1-2, with 7 bases fitting TRBD1. V gave up 8 bases and J gave up 2 bases; unmatched junction bases: 11. The CDR3 loop spans 15 amino acids. CDR1 LNHDA and CDR2 SQIVND come from the germline V gene (reference sequence).

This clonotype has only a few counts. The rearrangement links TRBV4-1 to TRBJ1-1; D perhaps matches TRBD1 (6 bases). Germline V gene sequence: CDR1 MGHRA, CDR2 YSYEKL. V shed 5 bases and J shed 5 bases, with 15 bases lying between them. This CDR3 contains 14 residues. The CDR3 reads CASSGQTGLTEAFF. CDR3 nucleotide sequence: TGCGCCAGCAGCGGCCAAACAGGGTTGACTGAAGCTTTCTTT.

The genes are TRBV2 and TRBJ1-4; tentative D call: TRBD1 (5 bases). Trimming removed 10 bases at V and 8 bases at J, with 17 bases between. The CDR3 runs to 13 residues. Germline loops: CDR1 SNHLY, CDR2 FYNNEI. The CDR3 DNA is TGTGCCACCGGAACCGGGACGTCGGAAAAACTGTTTTTT. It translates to CATGTGTSEKLFF.

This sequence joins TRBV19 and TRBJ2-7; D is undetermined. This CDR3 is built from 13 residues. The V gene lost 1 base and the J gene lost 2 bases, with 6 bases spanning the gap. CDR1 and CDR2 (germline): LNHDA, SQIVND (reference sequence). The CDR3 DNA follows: TGTGCCAGTAGTATAGGTGTCACCTACGAGCAGTACTTC. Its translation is CASSIGVTYEQYF.

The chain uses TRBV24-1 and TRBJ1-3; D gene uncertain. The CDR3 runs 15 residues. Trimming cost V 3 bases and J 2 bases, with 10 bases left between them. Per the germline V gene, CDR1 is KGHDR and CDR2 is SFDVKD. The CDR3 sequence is CATSDGDPPGNTIYF. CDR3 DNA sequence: TGTGCCACCAGTGATGGTGATCCTCCTGGAAACACCATATATTTT.